What follows are 10 T cell receptor beta chains derived from one specimen sequenced in a study of blood T cell repertoires in COVID-19. Clones were sequenced by immunoSEQ multiplex PCR, and TCRdb holds only the in-frame ones, with some missing. The table has around 41,000 clones, around 90% seen once. Sequenced: peripheral blood. These receptors originate from a woman in her 30s in a cohort sampled during active COVID-19.

The rearrangement links TRBV5-1 to TRBJ2-2; TRBD1 aligns across 8 bases. With 0 bases clipped from V and 10 bases from J, the junction kept 5 bases outside the gene matches. Germline V CDR1 and CDR2: SGHRS, YFSETQ. The CDR3 consists of 14 residues. The CDR3 region is CASSLGDRSEELFF. The DNA for the CDR3 is TGCGCCAGCAGCTTGGGGGACAGGTCCGAGGAGCTGTTTTTT.

This clone has a single count. The rearrangement links TRBV11-1 to TRBJ2-5; TRBD2 might be the D (5 bases). Germline V gene data show CDR1 as SGHAT and CDR2 as FQDESV (reference sequence). The CDR3 totals 14 residues. V was shortened by 5 bases and J by 1 base, with 11 bases between the two germline ends. As DNA, the CDR3 is TGTGCCAGCAGCCAACGGGCGGGCCAAGAGACCCAGTACTTC. Amino acids: CASSQRAGQETQYF.

The chain is built from TRBV9 and TRBJ2-1, with 9 bases identical to TRBD2. The V gene's germline CDR1 is SGDLS and CDR2 YYNGEE. The V and J ends lost 0 bases and 6 bases, in that order; junction bases with no gene match: 7. This CDR3 is built from 16 residues. The CDR3, as DNA: TGTGCCAGCAGCGTAGACACTAGCGGGTGGCGCAATGAGCAGTTCTTC. Its protein is CASSVDTSGWRNEQFF.

This rearrangement joins TRBV9 to TRBJ2-1, with 13 bases that match TRBD2. CDR1 and CDR2 (germline): SGDLS, YYNGEE. The V gene end was trimmed by 0 bases and the J gene end by 7 bases; junction bases not matched to a gene: 10. This CDR3 has 18 residues. For the CDR3, the DNA is TGTGCCAGCAGCGTAGCCCATGCCACTAGCGGGAGGGGAAATGAGCAGTTCTTC. Residues: CASSVAHATSGRGNEQFF.

The chain links TRBV10-3 to TRBJ2-1; 13 nucleotides align to TRBD2. The V segment lost 0 bases and the J segment 8 bases; nucleotides outside the gene matches: 10. The V gene's germline CDR1 is ENHRY and CDR2 SYGVKD. The CDR3 loop spans 18 amino acids. CDR3 in amino acids: CAISESGVGTSGTDEQFF. CDR3 coding DNA: TGTGCCATCAGTGAGTCAGGAGTGGGGACTAGCGGGACAGATGAGCAGTTCTTC.

The rearrangement links TRBV3-1 (or the pseudogene TRBV3-2) to TRBJ1-4; 7 bases are shared with TRBD1. V was clipped by 7 bases and J by 7 bases; unmatched bases: 6. CDR3 length equals 13 residues. Germline V gene sequence: CDR1 LGHDT, CDR2 YNNKEL (reference sequence). In nucleotides, the CDR3 is TGTGCCAGCACAAACAGGGGCAGTGAAAAACTGTTTTTT. Amino acids: CASTNRGSEKLFF.

The CDR3 bases are TGTGCCAGCAGTTACTCTCCCCAGGGATGGGAGACCCAGTACTTC. This translates into CASSYSPQGWETQYF. The chain uses TRBV6-5 and TRBJ2-5; tentatively, D is TRBD1 (5 bases). Germline V gene sequence: CDR1 MNHEY, CDR2 SVGAGI. This CDR3 is built from 15 residues. V lost 0 bases, J lost 5 bases, and 13 bases lay in between.

The J gene is TRBJ1-1, the V gene TRBV6-5; the D is unclear. Per germline, CDR1 MNHEY and CDR2 SVGAGI. The CDR3 has 13 residues. The V and J ends lost 6 bases and 5 bases respectively, with 13 bases between them. The CDR3: CASRLSPYTEAFF. The CDR3 DNA sequence: TGTGCCAGCAGATTGTCGCCCTATACTGAAGCTTTCTTT.

The chain employs TRBV9 and TRBJ2-1; D perhaps matches TRBD2 (5 bases). The length of the CDR3 is 17 residues. CDR1 and CDR2 (germline): SGDLS, YYNGEE. Trimming pared 0 bases from V and 0 bases from J, leaving 13 bases between. CDR3 residues: CASSVDLAKGSYNEQFF. CDR3 nucleotides: TGTGCCAGCAGCGTAGATCTAGCTAAAGGCTCCTACAATGAGCAGTTCTTC.

As concerns this clone: At one of its ends the junction is not consistent with the germline gene, which may arise from a read error. The gene calls are TRBV3-1 (or the pseudogene TRBV3-2) and TRBJ2-1; the match to TRBD2 covers 7 bases. Germline values: CDR1 LGHDT, CDR2 YNNKEL (reference sequence). This CDR3 has 12 residues. CDR3 region: CASSQEVSGPIF. As DNA, the CDR3 is TGTGCCAGCAGCCAAGAGGTTAGCGGGCCGATCTTC.